This is a list of T cell receptor beta chains from one sample in a study of low-dose radiotherapy and immunotherapy resistance in tumors. TCRdb ran MiXCR on the reads and lists one entry per CDR3 protein. The sample yields about 100,000 distinct CDR3 sequences, roughly 20% seen once. The sequencing here drew on PBMCs, taken after low-dose radiotherapy plus immunotherapy. Receptors originate from a male donor with prostate cancer. Both conserved end residues are part of each CDR3. The D gene is left open where the match is weak. Size is omitted from some rows. Given values are once, few, many or a class for expanded clones.

abundance	len	v_gene	d_gene	j_gene	CDR3aa
many	12	TRBV14	.	TRBJ1-1	CASSAMNTEAFF
.	12	TRBV5-8	.	TRBJ2-7	CASRSDEYEQYF
many	13	TRBV20-1	.	TRBJ2-3	CSASSGFSDTQYF
many	13	TRBV7-2	TRBD1	TRBJ1-2	CASSLNRGYGYTF
many	14	TRBV20-1	TRBD2	TRBJ2-5	CSARVGGWQETQYF
many	14	TRBV29-1	.	TRBJ2-4	CSVVEASRGNIQYF
many	16	TRBV11-3	.	TRBJ2-2	CASSSRDTSNTGELFF
.	16	TRBV7-6	.	TRBJ2-7	CTSSSGLTALSYEQYF
many	17	TRBV6-2/TRBV6-3	TRBD1	TRBJ2-5	CASSYWIGTGDQETQYF
many	15	TRBV15	.	TRBJ2-5	CATSRDRGDQETQYF
many	15	TRBV7-2	.	TRBJ2-6	CASSWQGAGANVLTF
.	14	TRBV28	.	TRBJ2-7	CASSLQGLTYEQYF